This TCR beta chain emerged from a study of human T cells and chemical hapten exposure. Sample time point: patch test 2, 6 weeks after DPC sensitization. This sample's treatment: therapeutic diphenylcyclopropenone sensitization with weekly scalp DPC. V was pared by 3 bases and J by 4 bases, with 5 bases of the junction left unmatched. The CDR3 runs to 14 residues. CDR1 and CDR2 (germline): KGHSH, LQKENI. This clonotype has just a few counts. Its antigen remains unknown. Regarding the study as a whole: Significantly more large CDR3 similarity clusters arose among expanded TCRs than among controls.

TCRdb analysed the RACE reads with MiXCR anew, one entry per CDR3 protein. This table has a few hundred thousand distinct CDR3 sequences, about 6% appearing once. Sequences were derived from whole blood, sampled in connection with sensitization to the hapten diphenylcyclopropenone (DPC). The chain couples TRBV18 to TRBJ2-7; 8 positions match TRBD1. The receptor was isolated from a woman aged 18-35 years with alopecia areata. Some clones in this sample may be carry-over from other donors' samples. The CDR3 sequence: CASSPRQGFYEQYF. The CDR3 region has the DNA TGTGCCAGCTCACCTAGACAGGGGTTTTACGAGCAGTACTTC.